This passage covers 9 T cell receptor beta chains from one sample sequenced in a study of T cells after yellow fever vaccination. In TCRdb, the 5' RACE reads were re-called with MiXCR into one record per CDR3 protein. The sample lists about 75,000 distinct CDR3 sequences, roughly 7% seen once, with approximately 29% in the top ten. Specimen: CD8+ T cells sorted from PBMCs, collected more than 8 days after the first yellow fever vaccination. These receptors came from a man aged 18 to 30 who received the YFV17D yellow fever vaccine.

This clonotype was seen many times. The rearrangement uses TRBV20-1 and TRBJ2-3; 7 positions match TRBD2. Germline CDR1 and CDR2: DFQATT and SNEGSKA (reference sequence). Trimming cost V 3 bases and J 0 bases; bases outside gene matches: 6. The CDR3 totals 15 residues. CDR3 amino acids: CSASSLAESTDTQYF. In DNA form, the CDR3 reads TGCAGTGCTAGCTCTCTAGCGGAGAGCACAGATACGCAGTATTTT.

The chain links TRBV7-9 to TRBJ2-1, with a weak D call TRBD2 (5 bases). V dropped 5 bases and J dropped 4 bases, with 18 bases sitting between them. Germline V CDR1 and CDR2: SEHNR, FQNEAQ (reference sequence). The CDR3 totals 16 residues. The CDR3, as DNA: TGTGCCAGCAGCAGGCGGACTGGGGTCGGGTACAATGAGCAGTTCTTC. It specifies CASSRRTGVGYNEQFF.

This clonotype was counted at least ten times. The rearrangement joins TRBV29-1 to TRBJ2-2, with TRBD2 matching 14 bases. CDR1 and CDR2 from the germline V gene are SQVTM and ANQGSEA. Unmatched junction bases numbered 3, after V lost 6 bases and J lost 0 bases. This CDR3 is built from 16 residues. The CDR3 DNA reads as TGCAGCGTAGGGACTAGCGGGGGCCCGAACACCGGGGAGCTGTTTTTT. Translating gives CSVGTSGGPNTGELFF.

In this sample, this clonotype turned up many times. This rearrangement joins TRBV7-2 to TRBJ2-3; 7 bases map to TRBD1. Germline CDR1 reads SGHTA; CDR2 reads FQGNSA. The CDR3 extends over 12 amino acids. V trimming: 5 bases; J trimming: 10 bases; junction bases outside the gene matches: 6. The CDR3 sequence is CASSAGTAAQYF. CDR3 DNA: TGTGCCAGCAGCGCCGGGACAGCGGCGCAGTATTTT. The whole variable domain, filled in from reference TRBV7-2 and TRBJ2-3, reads GAGVSQSPSNKVTEKGKDVELRCDPISGHTALYWYRQSLGQGLEFLIYFQGNSAPDKSGLPSDRFSAERTGGSVSTLTIQRTQQEDSAVYLCASSAGTAAQYFGPGTRLTVL.

CDR3 protein: CASSLFGGYEQYV. The CDR3 region has the DNA TGTGCCAGCAGCTTATTTGGGGGCTACGAGCAGTACGTC. J is TRBJ2-7 and V is TRBV7-2; D may be TRBD1 or TRBD2 (5 bases each). Germline V lookup: CDR1 SGHTA, CDR2 FQGNSA. The CDR3 consists of 13 residues. The ends were cut back, 2 bases at V and 3 bases at J, with 8 bases in the middle.

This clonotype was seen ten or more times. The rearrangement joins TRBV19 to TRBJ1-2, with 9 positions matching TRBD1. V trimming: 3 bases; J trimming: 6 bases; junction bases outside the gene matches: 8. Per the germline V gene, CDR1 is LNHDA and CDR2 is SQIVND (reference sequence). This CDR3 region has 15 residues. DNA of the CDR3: TGTGCCAGTAGTATGGACAGGGGCCGACCTAATGGCTACACCTTC. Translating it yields CASSMDRGRPNGYTF.

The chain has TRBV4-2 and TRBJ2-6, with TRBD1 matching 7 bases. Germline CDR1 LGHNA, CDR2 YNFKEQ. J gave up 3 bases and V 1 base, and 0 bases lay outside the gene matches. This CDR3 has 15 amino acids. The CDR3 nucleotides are TGTGCCAGCAGCCAAGGACAGGGTGGGGCCAACGTCCTGACTTTC. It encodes CASSQGQGGANVLTF.

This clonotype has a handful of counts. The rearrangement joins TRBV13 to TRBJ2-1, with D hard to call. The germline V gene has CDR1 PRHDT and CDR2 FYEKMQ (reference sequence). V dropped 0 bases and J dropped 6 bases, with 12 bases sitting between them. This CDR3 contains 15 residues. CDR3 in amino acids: CASSLGTPTINEQFF. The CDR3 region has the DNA TGTGCCAGCAGCTTAGGGACCCCCACTATCAATGAGCAGTTCTTC.

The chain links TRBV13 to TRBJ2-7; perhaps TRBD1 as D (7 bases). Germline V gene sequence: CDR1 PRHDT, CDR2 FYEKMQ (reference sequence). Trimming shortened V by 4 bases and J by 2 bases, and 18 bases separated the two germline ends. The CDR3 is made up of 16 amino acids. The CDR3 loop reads CASSSGVRQGTYEQYF. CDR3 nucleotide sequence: TGTGCCAGCAGCTCGGGGGTTCGACAGGGAACCTACGAGCAGTACTTC.